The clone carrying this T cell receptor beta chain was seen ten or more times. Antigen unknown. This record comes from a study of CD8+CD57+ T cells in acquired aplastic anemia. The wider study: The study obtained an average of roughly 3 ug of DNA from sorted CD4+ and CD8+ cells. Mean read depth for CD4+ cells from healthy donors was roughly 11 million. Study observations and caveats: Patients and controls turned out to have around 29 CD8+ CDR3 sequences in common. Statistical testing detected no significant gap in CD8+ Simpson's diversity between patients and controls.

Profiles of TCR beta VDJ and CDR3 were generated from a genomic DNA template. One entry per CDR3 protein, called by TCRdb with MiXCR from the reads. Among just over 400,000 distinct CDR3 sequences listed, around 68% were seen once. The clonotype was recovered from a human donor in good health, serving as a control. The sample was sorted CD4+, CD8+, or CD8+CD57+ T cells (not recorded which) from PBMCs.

CDR3 sequence reads: CASNKGGAISAEAFF. The CDR3 nucleotides are TGCGCCAGCAACAAAGGTGGGGCCATTAGTGCTGAAGCTTTCTTT. This sequence joins TRBV5-1 and TRBJ1-1, with D possibly being TRBD1 (5 bases). CDR1 and CDR2 from the germline V gene are SGHRS and YFSETQ. This CDR3 has 15 amino acids. The V end was cut by 6 bases, the J end by 6 bases, with 21 bases between.